The next 30 T cell receptor beta chains were all read from a single sample in a study of T cells in Graves' hyperthyroidism and ophthalmopathy. TCR beta CDR3 region amplification was performed from RNA transcripts. First-round RT-PCR with HTBI primers amplified the TCR CDR3 region. Each CDR3 protein gets one entry after TCRdb re-called the multiplex PCR reads with MiXCR. This table has 450,000 to 650,000 distinct CDR3 sequences, roughly 17% appearing once. Sequenced: blood. The receptors here all came from a woman under 30 with Graves' ophthalmopathy.

V usage is TRBV6-2 or TRBV6-3 and J usage is TRBJ1-1, with D uncertain. The CDR3 spans 12 residues. CDR1 MNHEY and CDR2 SVGEGT come from the germline V gene. V was trimmed by 4 bases and J by 8 bases, leaving 11 bases between them. The CDR3 spells CASSFIRGEAFF. The CDR3 coding sequence is TGTGCCAGCAGTTTCATACGGGGAGAAGCTTTCTTT.

The chain combines TRBV27 with TRBJ2-1; 8 positions match TRBD2. Germline CDR1 is MNHEY and CDR2 is SMNVEV (reference sequence). V gave up 0 bases and J gave up 0 bases; unmatched junction bases: 1. The CDR3 contains 16 residues. The CDR3 DNA follows: TGTGCCAGCAGTTTATCGAGCGGGAGCTCCTACAATGAGCAGTTCTTC. Translating gives CASSLSSGSSYNEQFF.

This clonotype was recorded at least ten times. The chain links TRBV27 to TRBJ2-1; no definite D call. V was cut by 6 bases and J by 2 bases, with 11 bases left in between. This CDR3 spans 14 amino acids. Germline assignment: CDR1 MNHEY and CDR2 SMNVEV (reference sequence). The CDR3: CASRGRPPYNEQFF. The CDR3 region has the DNA TGTGCCAGCAGGGGCCGACCTCCCTACAATGAGCAGTTCTTC.

This clonotype was observed at least ten times. The chain combines TRBV20-1 with TRBJ1-1; D unclear. V lost 6 bases to trimming and J lost 7 bases, with 15 bases between them. Germline CDR1 is DFQATT and CDR2 is SNEGSKA (reference sequence). This CDR3 is 12 amino acids long. Here the CDR3 DNA reads TGCAGTGCAACCGGACGGGCCGATGAAGCTTTCTTT. Translation: CSATGRADEAFF.

The CDR3, as DNA: TGTGCCAGCAGTGTCAGGGGAGATAGCAATCAGCCCCAGCATTTT. Translation: CASSVRGDSNQPQHF. The chain carries TRBV2 and TRBJ1-5; tentative D call: TRBD1 (6 bases). This CDR3 contains 15 residues. Trimming pared 4 bases from V and 0 bases from J, leaving 10 bases between. The germline CDR1 and CDR2 sequences are SNHLY and FYNNEI.

J is TRBJ1-5 and V is TRBV4-1, with a tentative D call TRBD1 (6 bases). With 2 bases removed from V and 6 bases from J, the gap between germline ends came to 11 bases. The CDR3 has 14 residues. The germline V gene has CDR1 MGHRA and CDR2 YSYEKL. CDR3 nucleotide sequence: TGCGCCAGCAGCCAATTTCAGGGGAGTCAGCCCCAGCATTTT. The encoded protein is CASSQFQGSQPQHF.

This clonotype showed up many times. The chain has TRBV2 and TRBJ1-2, with 7 bases that match TRBD1. CDR3 length: 15 amino acids. Germline V gives CDR1 SNHLY, CDR2 FYNNEI. Trimming at V came to 8 bases and at J to 5 bases, leaving 14 bases not matched to a gene. The DNA of the CDR3 is TGTGCCAGCTTGAGGGCGACAGGGAGAGGGTATGGCTACACCTTC. Its translation is CASLRATGRGYGYTF. The full variable domain, in which reference TRBV2 and TRBJ1-2 provide the parts outside the CDR3, is EPEVTQTPSHQVTQMGQEVILRCVPISNHLYFYWYRQILGQKVEFLVSFYNNEISEKSEIFDDQFSVERPDGSNFTLKIRSTKLEDSAMYFCASLRATGRGYGYTFGSGTRLTVV.

Only a few counts were recorded for this clonotype. Germline and junction disagree at one end, which may indicate a read error. The chain couples TRBV5-1 to TRBJ1-1; TRBD1 matches 10 bases. Germline CDR1 reads SGHRS; CDR2 reads YFSETQ. The CDR3 covers 15 residues. The CDR3 sequence: CAGSWGQGTLDEAFF. DNA of the CDR3: TGCGCCGGCAGTTGGGGACAGGGGACCTTAGATGAAGCTTTCTTT.

This chain joins TRBV4-1 and TRBJ2-3, with D uncertain. Germline CDR1 reads MGHRA; CDR2 reads YSYEKL. There are 14 residues in the CDR3. The V end lost 4 bases, the J end lost 1 base, and 9 bases lay between the germline ends. The CDR3 DNA is TGCGCCAGCAGCCCCGTCCCCGGCACAGATACGCAGTATTTT. This codes for CASSPVPGTDTQYF.

In this sample, this clonotype turned up a few times. This rearrangement joins TRBV24-1 to TRBJ2-5; 10 bases fit TRBD2. The germline V gene has CDR1 KGHDR and CDR2 SFDVKD. The CDR3 contains 16 residues. Trimming took 5 bases from V and 5 from J; bases not matched to a gene: 10. Here the CDR3 DNA reads TGTGCCACCAGTGGAGCGAGCGGGAGGGCCAGTGAGACCCAGTACTTC. Protein sequence: CATSGASGRASETQYF.

In its sample, this clonotype was seen a few times. J is TRBJ2-7 and V is TRBV14; D is possibly TRBD1 (5 bases). The ends were cut back, 1 base at V and 0 bases at J, with 10 bases in the middle. Germline assignment: CDR1 SGHDN and CDR2 FVKESK. The CDR3 is 15 amino acids. CDR3 nucleotides: TGTGCCAGCAGCCAAGGAGACAGTTACTCCTACGAGCAGTACTTC. Encoded protein: CASSQGDSYSYEQYF.

Concerning this clonotype: A read error is likely, as this CDR3 ends without the conserved phenylalanine or tryptophan. The V gene is TRBV7-2, the J gene TRBJ1-5, with TRBD1 matching over 7 bases. Germline V gene sequence: CDR1 SGHTA, CDR2 FQGNSA. The V and J ends lost 5 bases and 6 bases, in that order; junction bases with no gene match: 7. This CDR3 is built from 14 residues. The CDR3 nucleotides are TGTGCCAGCAGCCGAACAGGGGCGGGTCAGCCCCAGCATTCT. Encoded protein: CASSRTGAGQPQHS.

The chain has TRBV6-1 and TRBJ1-1; D is uncertain. The V end lost 5 bases, the J end lost 5 bases, and 15 bases lay between the germline ends. The CDR3 totals 14 residues. Germline lookup yields CDR1 MNHNS and CDR2 SASEGT. CDR3: CASSSGPPGTEAFF. The DNA of the CDR3 is TGTGCCAGCAGTTCCGGGCCACCCGGGACTGAAGCTTTCTTT.

Only a few counts were recorded for this clonotype. The rearrangement joins TRBV7-6 to TRBJ1-6; 7 positions agree with TRBD1. CDR1 and CDR2 from the germline V gene are SGHVS and FNYEAQ. The CDR3 totals 17 residues. The trim removed 5 bases at V and 1 base at J, leaving 8 bases unmatched. The CDR3 DNA follows: TGTGCCAGCAGCCTCCGACAGGGCCAGTCCTATAATTCACCCCTCCACTTT. It specifies CASSLRQGQSYNSPLHF.

Only a few counts were recorded for this clonotype. The rearrangement uses TRBV20-1 and TRBJ1-3; D call uncertain. The CDR3 contains 13 residues. Germline-derived CDR1 and CDR2 are DFQATT and SNEGSKA (reference sequence). Trimming shortened V by 1 base and J by 4 bases, and 8 bases separated the two germline ends. CDR3 sequence reads: CSARVSGGNTIYF. The CDR3 DNA reads TGCAGTGCTAGAGTTTCGGGAGGAAACACCATATATTTT.

The chain combines TRBV27 with TRBJ1-2; D is unresolved. Trimming left V 2 bases short and J 3 bases short, with 7 bases between. The CDR3 loop spans 13 amino acids. Germline CDR1 is MNHEY and CDR2 is SMNVEV (reference sequence). This chain's CDR3 is CASSLGVDYGYTF. DNA of the CDR3: TGTGCCAGCAGTTTAGGGGTAGACTATGGCTACACCTTC.

This clonotype has a count of ten or more. This chain joins TRBV12-3 or TRBV12-4 and TRBJ1-1; no reliable D call. Trimming took 6 bases from V and 1 from J, leaving 9 bases between them. The CDR3 has 13 amino acids. The CDR3 DNA follows: TGTGCCAGCAGCTTTAAGGGGAACACTGAAGCTTTCTTT. Amino acids: CASSFKGNTEAFF.

This clonotype was counted many times. The gene calls are TRBV30 and TRBJ2-3; D is unclear. The CDR3 has 10 residues. Trimming shortened V by 4 bases and J by 6 bases, and 5 bases separated the two germline ends. CDR1 is GTSNPN and CDR2 is SVGIG in the germline V gene (reference sequence). CDR3 sequence (DNA): TGTGCCTGGATGATGGATACGCAGTATTTT. The encoded protein is CAWMMDTQYF.

In its sample, this clonotype was seen many times. This rearrangement joins TRBV12-3 or TRBV12-4 to TRBJ1-1, with a weak D call TRBD1 (6 bases). The CDR3 has 14 residues. Deletions cut 5 bases from V and 4 bases from J, with 14 bases between. The CDR3 reads CASSHDRRSTEAFF. The CDR3 region has the DNA TGTGCCAGCAGTCACGACAGGAGGAGCACTGAAGCTTTCTTT.

The V call is TRBV9, the J call TRBJ1-1; D is uncertain. The CDR3 contains 13 residues. V lost 3 bases and J lost 6, with 12 bases in between. Germline CDR1 SGDLS, CDR2 YYNGEE. The CDR3, as DNA: TGTGCCAGCAGCGGGCCCGGAGAGGCTGAAGCTTTCTTT. This gives the protein CASSGPGEAEAFF.

This clonotype has more than one count but fewer than ten. The chain has TRBV6-1 and TRBJ2-7; D unclear. V was cut by 2 bases and J by 3 bases, with 5 bases left in between. Germline V gene data show CDR1 as MNHNS and CDR2 as SASEGT. The CDR3 length is 12 residues. Here the CDR3 reads CASSEYRYEQYF. CDR3 nucleotides: TGTGCCAGCAGTGAATATCGCTACGAGCAGTACTTC.

The chain has TRBV5-1 and TRBJ2-7; no definite D call. There are 14 residues in the CDR3. Trimming removed 4 bases at V and 1 base at J, with 12 bases between. In germline, CDR1 is SGHRS, CDR2 YFSETQ. The CDR3 is CASSPRTQSYEQYF. CDR3 DNA: TGCGCCAGCAGCCCGAGGACGCAATCCTACGAGCAGTACTTC.

The table lists this clonotype with a few counts. The chain joins TRBV6-2 or TRBV6-3 to TRBJ2-7, with TRBD2 matching over 16 bases. Germline CDR1 is MNHEY and CDR2 is SVGEGT. With V trimmed by 4 bases and J by 0 bases, 6 bases remained unmatched. This CDR3 comprises 18 residues. The CDR3 sequence: CASSSPGLAGGSSYEQYF. The CDR3 region has the DNA TGTGCCAGCAGTTCACCGGGACTAGCGGGGGGGAGCTCCTACGAGCAGTACTTC.

This clonotype was counted many times. The chain has TRBV7-2 and TRBJ2-7; D is unclear. This CDR3 comprises 14 residues. The V gene's germline CDR1 is SGHTA and CDR2 FQGNSA. Deletions cut 5 bases from V and 3 bases from J, with 14 bases between. The DNA of the CDR3 is TGTGCCAGCAGCCCCAGTGGACCGCTCTACGAGCAGTACTTC. It specifies CASSPSGPLYEQYF.

The J gene is TRBJ2-2, the V gene TRBV7-2, with 9 bases lining up with TRBD2. CDR3 length: 16 amino acids. The ends lost 4 bases at V and 6 bases at J; junction bases unmatched: 9. In germline, CDR1 is SGHTA, CDR2 FQGNSA. CDR3 nucleotides: TGTGCCAGCAGCTCGTTAGCGGGAGCGGGGGCCGGGGAGCTGTTTTTT. Protein sequence: CASSSLAGAGAGELFF.

This clonotype has just a few counts. This sequence joins TRBV7-6 and TRBJ2-2; D is ambiguous. CDR1 and CDR2 from the germline V gene are SGHVS and FNYEAQ. This CDR3 contains 16 residues. The V and J ends lost 0 bases and 0 bases respectively, with 8 bases between them. The chain's CDR3 is CASSLAGTPNTGELFF. The CDR3 region has the DNA TGTGCCAGCAGCTTAGCTGGCACTCCGAACACCGGGGAGCTGTTTTTT.

V usage is TRBV20-1 and J usage is TRBJ2-5; either TRBD1 or TRBD2 may fit D (6 bases each). The CDR3 totals 17 residues. Germline CDR1 reads DFQATT; CDR2 reads SNEGSKA (reference sequence). V was pared by 3 bases and J by 5 bases, with 25 bases between. CDR3 nucleotide sequence: TGCAGTGCTAGGAGTTTTAGGGGGGCGGTCGTAGGGGAGACCCAGTACTTC. This sequence encodes CSARSFRGAVVGETQYF.

This clonotype came up many times. The chain links TRBV28 to TRBJ1-1; D is uncertain. Between the trimmed V and J ends, which lost 5 bases and 8 bases, there was a span of 21 bases. CDR3 length: 15 amino acids. From germline, CDR1 is MDHEN and CDR2 SYDVKM. As DNA, the CDR3 is TGTGCCAGCAGTCTCGACCGGGTCGCCGGTTCAGAAGCTTTCTTT. This codes for CASSLDRVAGSEAFF. The full variable domain, with the rest looked up from reference TRBV28 and TRBJ1-1, is DVKVTQSSRYLVKRTGEKVFLECVQDMDHENMFWYRQDPGLGLRLIYFSYDVKMKEKGDIPEGYSVSREKKERFSLILESASTNQTSMYLCASSLDRVAGSEAFFGQGTRLTVV.

This clonotype came up many times. The chain carries TRBV28 and TRBJ1-2; D possibly corresponds to TRBD1 (5 bases). From germline, CDR1 is MDHEN and CDR2 SYDVKM. The CDR3 runs 13 residues. The V gene lost 1 base and the J gene lost 3 bases, with 6 bases spanning the gap. The CDR3, as DNA: TGTGCCAGCAGTTTATCGACAGACTATGGCTACACCTTC. This encodes CASSLSTDYGYTF.

This clonotype was picked up many times. This chain joins TRBV3-1 and TRBJ2-5, with a tentative D call TRBD1 (5 bases). The CDR3 sequence is 14 residues long. CDR1 is LGHDT, CDR2 YNNKEL, per germline (reference sequence). V was clipped by 6 bases and J by 1 base, with 12 bases between them. DNA for the CDR3: TGTGCCAGCAGACCCGACAGAGTCCAAGAGACCCAGTACTTC. Translating gives CASRPDRVQETQYF.